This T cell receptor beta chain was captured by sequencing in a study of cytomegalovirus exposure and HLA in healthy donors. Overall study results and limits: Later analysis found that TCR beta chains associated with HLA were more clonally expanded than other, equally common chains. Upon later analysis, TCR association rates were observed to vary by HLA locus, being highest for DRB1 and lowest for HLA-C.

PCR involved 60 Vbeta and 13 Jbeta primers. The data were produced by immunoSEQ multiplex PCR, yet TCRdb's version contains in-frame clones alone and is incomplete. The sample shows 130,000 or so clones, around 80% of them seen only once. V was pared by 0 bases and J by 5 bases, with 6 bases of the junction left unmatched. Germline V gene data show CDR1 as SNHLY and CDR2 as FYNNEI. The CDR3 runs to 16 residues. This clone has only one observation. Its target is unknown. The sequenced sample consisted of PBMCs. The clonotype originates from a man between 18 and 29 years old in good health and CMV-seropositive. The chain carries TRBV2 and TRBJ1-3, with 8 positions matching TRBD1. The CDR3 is CASSEAKQGERNTIYF. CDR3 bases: TGTGCCAGCAGTGAAGCCAAACAGGGGGAAAGAAACACCATATATTTT.